This TCR beta chain was captured by sequencing in a study of T-cell memory formation after mild COVID-19. This clonotype was detected ten times or more. The antigen is not known. TCRdb re-analysed the 5' RACE reads in MiXCR, keeping a single row per CDR3 protein. The sample holds about 470,000 distinct CDR3 sequences, about 18% seen once. Study findings and constraints: Shrinking CD4+ clones were chiefly CM and EM; CD8+ ones were chiefly EMRA.

V was pared by 1 base and J by 2 bases, with 3 bases of the junction left unmatched. CDR1 is SGHVS, CDR2 FQNEAQ, per germline. This CDR3 region has 15 residues. This sequence was found in an adult woman who had mild COVID-19 (a few samples of this study predate the infection). Cell type and time point are not known. Sample: PBMCs or a T cell subset sorted from them (not recorded which). V is TRBV7-8 and J is TRBJ2-7; 9 bases fit TRBD1. For the CDR3, the DNA is TGTGCCAGCAGCTTAGGGACAGGGGCAGCCTACGAGCAGTACTTC. Protein product: CASSLGTGAAYEQYF.